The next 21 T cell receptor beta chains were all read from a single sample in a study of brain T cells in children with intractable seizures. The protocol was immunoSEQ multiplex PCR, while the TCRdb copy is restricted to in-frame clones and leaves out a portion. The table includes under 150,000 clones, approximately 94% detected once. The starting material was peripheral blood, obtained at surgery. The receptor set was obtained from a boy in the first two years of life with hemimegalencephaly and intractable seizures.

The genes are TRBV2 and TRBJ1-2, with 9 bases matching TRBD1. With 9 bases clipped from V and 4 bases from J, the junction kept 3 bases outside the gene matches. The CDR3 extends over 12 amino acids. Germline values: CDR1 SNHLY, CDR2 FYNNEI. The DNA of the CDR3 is TGTGCCAGTAGGACAGGGGCCTATGGCTACACCTTC. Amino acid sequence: CASRTGAYGYTF.

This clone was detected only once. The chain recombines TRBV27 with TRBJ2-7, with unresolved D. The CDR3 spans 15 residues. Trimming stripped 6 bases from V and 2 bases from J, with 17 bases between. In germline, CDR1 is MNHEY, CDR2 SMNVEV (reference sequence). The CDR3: CASSRPSLRTYEQYF. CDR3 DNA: TGTGCCAGCAGCAGACCCAGCCTACGGACCTACGAGCAGTACTTC.

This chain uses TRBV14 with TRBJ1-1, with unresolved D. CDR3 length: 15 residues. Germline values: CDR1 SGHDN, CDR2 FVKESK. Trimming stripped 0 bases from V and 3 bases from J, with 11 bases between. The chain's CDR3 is CASSQEMVRYTEAFF. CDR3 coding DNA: TGTGCCAGCAGCCAAGAAATGGTCCGTTACACTGAAGCTTTCTTT.

The CDR3 nucleotides are TGTGCCAGCAGATTAGACCCTTCTAACACTGAAGCTTTCTTT. This sequence encodes CASRLDPSNTEAFF. The chain recombines TRBV6-6 with TRBJ1-1; D ambiguous. Germline V gene lookup returns CDR1 MNHNY and CDR2 SVGAGI (reference sequence). Deletions cut 6 bases from V and 2 bases from J, with 13 bases between. The CDR3 totals 14 residues.

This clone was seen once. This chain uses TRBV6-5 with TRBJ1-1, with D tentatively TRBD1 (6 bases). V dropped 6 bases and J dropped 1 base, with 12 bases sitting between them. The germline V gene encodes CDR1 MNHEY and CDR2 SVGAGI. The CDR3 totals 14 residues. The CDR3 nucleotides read TGTGCCAGCAGCGTGGGACAAGAGAACACTGAAGCTTTCTTT. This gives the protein CASSVGQENTEAFF.

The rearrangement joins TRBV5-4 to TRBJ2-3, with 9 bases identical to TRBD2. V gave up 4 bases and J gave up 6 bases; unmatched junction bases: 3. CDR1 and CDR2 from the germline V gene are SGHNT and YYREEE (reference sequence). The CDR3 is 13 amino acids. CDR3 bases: TGTGCCAGCAGCGTAGGACTAGCGGATACGCAGTATTTT. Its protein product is CASSVGLADTQYF. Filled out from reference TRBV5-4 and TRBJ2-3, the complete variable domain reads ETGVTQSPTHLIKTRGQQVTLRCSSQSGHNTVSWYQQALGQGPQFIFQYYREEENGRGNFPPRFSGLQFPNYSSELNVNALELDDSALYLCASSVGLADTQYFGPGTRLTVL.

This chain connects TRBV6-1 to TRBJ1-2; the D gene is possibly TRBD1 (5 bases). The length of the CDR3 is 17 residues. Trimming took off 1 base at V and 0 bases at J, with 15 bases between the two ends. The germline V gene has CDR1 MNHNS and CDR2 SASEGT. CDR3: CASSEEIVGTPNYGYTF. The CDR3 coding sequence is TGTGCCAGCAGTGAAGAGATCGTGGGGACGCCTAACTATGGCTACACCTTC.

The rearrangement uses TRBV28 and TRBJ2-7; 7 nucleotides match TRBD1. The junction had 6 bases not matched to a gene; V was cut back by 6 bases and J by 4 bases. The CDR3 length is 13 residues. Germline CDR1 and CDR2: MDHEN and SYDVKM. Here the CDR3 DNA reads TGTGCCAGCAGGAACACAGGGGTATACGAGCAGTACTTC. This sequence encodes CASRNTGVYEQYF.

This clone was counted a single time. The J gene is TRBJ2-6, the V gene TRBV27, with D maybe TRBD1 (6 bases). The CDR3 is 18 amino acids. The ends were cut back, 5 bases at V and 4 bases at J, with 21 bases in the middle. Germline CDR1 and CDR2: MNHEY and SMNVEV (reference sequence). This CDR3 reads CASSPRGQRSSGANVLTF. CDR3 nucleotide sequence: TGTGCCAGCAGTCCCCGAGGACAGAGGTCCTCGGGGGCCAACGTCCTGACTTTC.

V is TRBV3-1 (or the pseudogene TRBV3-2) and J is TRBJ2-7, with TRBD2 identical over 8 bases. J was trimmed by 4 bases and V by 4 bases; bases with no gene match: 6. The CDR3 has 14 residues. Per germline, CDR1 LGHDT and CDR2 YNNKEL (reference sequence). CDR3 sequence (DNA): TGTGCCAGCAGCCGAAGCGGGAGTGGGTACGAGCAGTACTTC. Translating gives CASSRSGSGYEQYF.

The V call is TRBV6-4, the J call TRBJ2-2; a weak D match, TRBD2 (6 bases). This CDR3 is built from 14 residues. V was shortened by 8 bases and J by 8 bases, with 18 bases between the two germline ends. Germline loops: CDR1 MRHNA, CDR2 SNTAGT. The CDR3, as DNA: TGTGCCAGCGGGGACTGGAACCGTCCGGGGGAGCTGTTTTTT. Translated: CASGDWNRPGELFF.

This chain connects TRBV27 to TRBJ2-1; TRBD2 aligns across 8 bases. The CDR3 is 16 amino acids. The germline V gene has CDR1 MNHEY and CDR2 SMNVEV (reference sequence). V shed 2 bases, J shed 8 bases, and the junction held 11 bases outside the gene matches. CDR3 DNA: TGTGCCAGCAGTTTACTTTCCGGGACTAGTTTTGATGAGCAGTTCTTC. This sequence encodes CASSLLSGTSFDEQFF.

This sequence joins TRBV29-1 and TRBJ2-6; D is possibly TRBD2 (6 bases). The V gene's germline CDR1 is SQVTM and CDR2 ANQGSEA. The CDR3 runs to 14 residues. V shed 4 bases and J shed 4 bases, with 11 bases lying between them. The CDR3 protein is CSVVGGLGANVLTF. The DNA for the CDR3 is TGCAGCGTTGTAGGAGGGCTGGGGGCCAACGTCCTGACTTTC.

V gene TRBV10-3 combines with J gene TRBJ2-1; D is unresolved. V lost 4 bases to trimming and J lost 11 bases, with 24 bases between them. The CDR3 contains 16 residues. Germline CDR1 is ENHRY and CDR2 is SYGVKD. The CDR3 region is CAISGLTDWDEEKQFF. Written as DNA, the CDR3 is TGTGCCATCAGTGGCCTGACCGATTGGGATGAGGAGAAGCAGTTCTTC.

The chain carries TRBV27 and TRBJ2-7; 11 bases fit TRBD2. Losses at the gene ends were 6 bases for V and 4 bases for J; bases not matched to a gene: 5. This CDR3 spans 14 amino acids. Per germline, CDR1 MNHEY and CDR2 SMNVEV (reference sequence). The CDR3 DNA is TGTGCCAGCAGAGTAGCGGGAGGGCTGTACGAGCAGTACTTC. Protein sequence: CASRVAGGLYEQYF.

This chain's CDR3 is CASSPTEGNQPQHF. The DNA of the CDR3 is TGTGCCAGCAGTCCCACAGAAGGCAATCAGCCCCAGCATTTT. The rearrangement joins TRBV6-5 to TRBJ1-5; D is unresolved. V dropped 5 bases and J dropped 2 bases, with 10 bases sitting between them. Germline lookup yields CDR1 MNHEY and CDR2 SVGAGI. This CDR3 region has 14 residues.

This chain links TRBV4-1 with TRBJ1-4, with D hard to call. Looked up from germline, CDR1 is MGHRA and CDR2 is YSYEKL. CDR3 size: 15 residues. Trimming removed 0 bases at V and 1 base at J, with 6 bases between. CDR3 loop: CASSQDGITNEKLFF. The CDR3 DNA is TGCGCCAGCAGCCAAGATGGGATAACTAATGAAAAACTGTTTTTT.

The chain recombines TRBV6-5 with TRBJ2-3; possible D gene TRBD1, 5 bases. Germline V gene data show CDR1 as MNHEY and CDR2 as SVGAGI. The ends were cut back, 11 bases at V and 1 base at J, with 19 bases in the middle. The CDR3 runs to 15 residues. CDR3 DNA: TGTGCCTTAAAATCGTGGTTGGGGCGCACAGATACGCAGTATTTT. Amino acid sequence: CALKSWLGRTDTQYF.

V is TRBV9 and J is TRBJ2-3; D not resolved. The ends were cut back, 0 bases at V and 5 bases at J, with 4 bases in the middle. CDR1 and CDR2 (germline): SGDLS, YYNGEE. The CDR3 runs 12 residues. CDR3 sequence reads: CASSVVEDTQYF. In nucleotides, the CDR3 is TGTGCCAGCAGCGTAGTGGAAGATACGCAGTATTTT.

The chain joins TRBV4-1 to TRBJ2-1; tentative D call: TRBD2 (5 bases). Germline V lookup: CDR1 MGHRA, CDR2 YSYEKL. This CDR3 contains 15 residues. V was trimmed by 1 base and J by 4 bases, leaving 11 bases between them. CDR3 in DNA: TGCGCCAGCAGCCAAGGGCTAGCAGGATACAATGAGCAGTTCTTC. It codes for CASSQGLAGYNEQFF.

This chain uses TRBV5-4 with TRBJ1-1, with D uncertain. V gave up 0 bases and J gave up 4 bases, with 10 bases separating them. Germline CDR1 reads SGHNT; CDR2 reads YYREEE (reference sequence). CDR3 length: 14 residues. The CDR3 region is CASSLEESGTEAFF. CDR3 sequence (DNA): TGTGCCAGCAGCTTGGAAGAGTCAGGCACTGAAGCTTTCTTT.